The entry below describes one T cell receptor (beta chain). These data originate in a study of blood T cell repertoires in COVID-19. At the level of the study: Material from acute and convalescent COVID-19 was sourced from the United States, Italy and Spain. Sources were T cells, B-cell-depleted T cells, or PBMCs; the material itself was cDNA or gDNA.

Original processing notes: It was from reference gene primer amplification that nucleated cell counts were estimated. The data were produced by immunoSEQ multiplex PCR, yet TCRdb's version contains in-frame clones alone and is incomplete. That table supplies the V and J calls and clone size; D and trimming were determined from the DNA. Among about 150,000 clones listed, approximately 84% were seen once. Germline-derived CDR1 and CDR2 are SEHNR and FQNEAQ (reference sequence). The CDR3 is made up of 13 amino acids. The V gene end was trimmed by 4 bases and the J gene end by 1 base; junction bases not matched to a gene: 0.

Specimen: PBMCs or T cells enriched from blood (not recorded which). The origin of this receptor is a woman between 45 and 60 years old with acute COVID-19. The rearrangement joins TRBV7-9 to TRBJ1-1; 7 nucleotides agree with TRBD1. The CDR3 bases are TGTGCCAGCAGCTCAGGGGGGAACACTGAAGCTTTCTTT. Translating gives CASSSGGNTEAFF.